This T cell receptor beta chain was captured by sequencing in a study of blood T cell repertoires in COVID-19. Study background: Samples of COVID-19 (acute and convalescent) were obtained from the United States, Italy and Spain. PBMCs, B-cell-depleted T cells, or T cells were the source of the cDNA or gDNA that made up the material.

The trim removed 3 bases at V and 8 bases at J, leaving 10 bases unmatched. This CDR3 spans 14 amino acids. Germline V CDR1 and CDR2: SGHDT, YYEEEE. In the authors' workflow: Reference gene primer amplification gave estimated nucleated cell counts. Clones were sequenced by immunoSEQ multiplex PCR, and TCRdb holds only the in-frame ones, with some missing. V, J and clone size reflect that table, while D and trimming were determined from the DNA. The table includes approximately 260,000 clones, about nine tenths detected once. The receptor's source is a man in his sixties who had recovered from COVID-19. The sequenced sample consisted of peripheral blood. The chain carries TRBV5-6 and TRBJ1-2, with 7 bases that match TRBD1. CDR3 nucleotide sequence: TGTGCCAGCAGCTACATAGACAGGGCTGGAGGCTACACCTTC. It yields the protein CASSYIDRAGGYTF.